The clone carrying this TCR beta chain was counted at least ten times. Its antigen is not known. The sample originates from a study of T cell repertoires in cytomegalovirus infection. In the study overall: As its CMV epitopes, the study selected recently identified HLA-C-restricted and well-studied HLA-B-restricted targets. An indication of both CMV infection and matching HLA type came from public TCR beta signatures.

Unmatched junction bases numbered 7, after V lost 5 bases and J lost 2 bases. CDR1 and CDR2 from the germline V gene are ENHRY and SYGVKD. CDR3 length equals 16 residues. Overall study results and limits: Predominance within the ex vivo response was attributable to HLA-C-restricted CMV-specific TCR beta clonotypes.

From the reads, TCRdb called clonotypes with MiXCR, one entry per CDR3 protein. The sample records 800,000 to 950,000 distinct CDR3 sequences, about 30% being singletons. The rearrangement uses TRBV10-3 and TRBJ2-7; 12 nucleotides line up with TRBD2. The sample here was cultured CD8+ T cells from PBMCs, taken from culture after CMV antigen stimulation. This TCR was sampled from a human donor in good health (CMV status not recorded). Some clones in this sample may be carry-over from other donors' samples. The CDR3 sequence: CAISRTSGVKAYEQYF. DNA of the CDR3: TGTGCCATCAGTCGGACTAGCGGGGTAAAGGCCTACGAGCAGTACTTC.